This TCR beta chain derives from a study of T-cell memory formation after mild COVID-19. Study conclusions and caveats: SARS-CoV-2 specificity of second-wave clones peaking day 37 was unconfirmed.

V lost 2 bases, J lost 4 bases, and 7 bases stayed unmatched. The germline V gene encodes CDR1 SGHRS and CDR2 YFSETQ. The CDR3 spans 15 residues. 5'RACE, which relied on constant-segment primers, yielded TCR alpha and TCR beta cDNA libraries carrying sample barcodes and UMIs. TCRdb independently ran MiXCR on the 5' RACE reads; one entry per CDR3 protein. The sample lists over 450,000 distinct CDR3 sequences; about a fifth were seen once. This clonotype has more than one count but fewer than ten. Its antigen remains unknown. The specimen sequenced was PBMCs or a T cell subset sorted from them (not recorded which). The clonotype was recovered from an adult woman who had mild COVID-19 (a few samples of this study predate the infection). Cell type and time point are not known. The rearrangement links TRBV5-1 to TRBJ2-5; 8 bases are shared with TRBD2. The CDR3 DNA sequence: TGCGCCAGCAGCTTTTCTCGGACTAGCAGAGAGACCCAGTACTTC. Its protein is CASSFSRTSRETQYF.